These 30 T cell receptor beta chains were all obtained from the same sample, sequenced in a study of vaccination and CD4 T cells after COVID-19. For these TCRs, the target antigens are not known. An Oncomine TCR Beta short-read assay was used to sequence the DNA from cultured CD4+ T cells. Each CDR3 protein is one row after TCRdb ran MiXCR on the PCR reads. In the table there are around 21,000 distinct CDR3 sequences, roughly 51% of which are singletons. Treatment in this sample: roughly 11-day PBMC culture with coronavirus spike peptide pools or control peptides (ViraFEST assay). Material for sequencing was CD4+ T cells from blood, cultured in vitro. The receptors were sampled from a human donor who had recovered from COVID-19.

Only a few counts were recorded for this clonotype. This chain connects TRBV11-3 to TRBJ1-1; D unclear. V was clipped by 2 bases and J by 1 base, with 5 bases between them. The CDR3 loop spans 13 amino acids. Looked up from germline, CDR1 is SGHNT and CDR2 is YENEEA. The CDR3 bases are TGTGCCAGCAGCTTACAACAGAACACTGAAGCTTTCTTT. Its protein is CASSLQQNTEAFF.

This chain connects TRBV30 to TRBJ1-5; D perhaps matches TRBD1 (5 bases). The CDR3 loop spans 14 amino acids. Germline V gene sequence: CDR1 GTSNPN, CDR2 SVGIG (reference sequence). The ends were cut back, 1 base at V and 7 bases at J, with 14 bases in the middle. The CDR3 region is CAWSGQGTLQPQHF. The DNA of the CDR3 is TGTGCCTGGAGTGGCCAGGGAACTTTACAGCCCCAGCATTTT.

The CDR3 sequence is CASSTDRGYSPLHF. Here the CDR3 DNA reads TGTGCCAGCAGTACGGACAGGGGTTATTCACCCCTCCACTTT. The rearrangement uses TRBV6-1 and TRBJ1-6, with TRBD1 matching 9 bases. This CDR3 contains 14 residues. V was pared by 5 bases and J by 8 bases, with 4 bases of the junction left unmatched. Germline values: CDR1 MNHNS, CDR2 SASEGT.

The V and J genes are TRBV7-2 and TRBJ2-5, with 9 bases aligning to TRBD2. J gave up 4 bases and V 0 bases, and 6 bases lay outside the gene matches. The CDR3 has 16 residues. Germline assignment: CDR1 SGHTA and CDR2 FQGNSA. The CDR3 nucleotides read TGTGCCAGCAGCTTAGCGGGGCGGGGGGGCCTAGAGACCCAGTACTTC. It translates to CASSLAGRGGLETQYF.

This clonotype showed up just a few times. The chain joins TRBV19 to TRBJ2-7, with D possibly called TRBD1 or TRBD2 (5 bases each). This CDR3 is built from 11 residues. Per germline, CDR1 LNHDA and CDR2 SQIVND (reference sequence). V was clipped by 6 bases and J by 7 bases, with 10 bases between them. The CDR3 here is CASRGTSEQYF. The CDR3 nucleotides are TGTGCCAGTAGGGGGACCTCTGAGCAGTACTTC.

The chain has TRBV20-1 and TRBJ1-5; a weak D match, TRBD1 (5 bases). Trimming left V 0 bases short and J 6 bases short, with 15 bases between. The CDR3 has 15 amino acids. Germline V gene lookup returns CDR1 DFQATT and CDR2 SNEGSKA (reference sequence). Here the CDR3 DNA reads TGCAGTGCTAGAGATTCCCGGGGACCCACTCAGCCCCAGCATTTT. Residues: CSARDSRGPTQPQHF.

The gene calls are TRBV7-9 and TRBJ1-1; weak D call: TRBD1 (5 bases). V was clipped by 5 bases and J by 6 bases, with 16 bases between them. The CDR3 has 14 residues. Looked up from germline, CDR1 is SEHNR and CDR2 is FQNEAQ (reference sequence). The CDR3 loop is CASSLSLGGAEAFF. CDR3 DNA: TGTGCCAGCAGCCTAAGTCTCGGAGGGGCTGAAGCTTTCTTT.

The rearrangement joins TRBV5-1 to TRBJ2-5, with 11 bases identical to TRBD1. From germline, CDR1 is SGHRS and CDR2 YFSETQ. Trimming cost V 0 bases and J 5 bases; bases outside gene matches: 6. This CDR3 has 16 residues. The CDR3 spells CASSLARTGGGETQYF. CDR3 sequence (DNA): TGCGCCAGCAGCTTGGCACGGACAGGGGGCGGGGAGACCCAGTACTTC. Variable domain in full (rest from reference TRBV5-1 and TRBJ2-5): KAGVTQTPRYLIKTRGQQVTLSCSPISGHRSVSWYQQTPGQGLQFLFEYFSETQRNKGNFPGRFSGRQFSNSRSEMNVSTLELGDSALYLCASSLARTGGGETQYFGPGTRLLVL.

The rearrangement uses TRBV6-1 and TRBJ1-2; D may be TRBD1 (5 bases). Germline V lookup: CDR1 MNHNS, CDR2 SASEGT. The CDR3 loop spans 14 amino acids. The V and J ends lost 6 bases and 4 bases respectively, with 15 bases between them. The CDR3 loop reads CASSIFQGAYGYTF. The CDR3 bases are TGTGCCAGCAGCATCTTCCAAGGGGCCTATGGCTACACCTTC.

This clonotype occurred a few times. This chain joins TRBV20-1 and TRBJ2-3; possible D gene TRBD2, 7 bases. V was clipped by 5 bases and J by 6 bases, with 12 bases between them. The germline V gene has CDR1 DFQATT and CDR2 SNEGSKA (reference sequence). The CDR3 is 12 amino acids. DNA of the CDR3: TGCAGTGCTCTAGGGGGGGACGATACGCAGTATTTT. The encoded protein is CSALGGDDTQYF.

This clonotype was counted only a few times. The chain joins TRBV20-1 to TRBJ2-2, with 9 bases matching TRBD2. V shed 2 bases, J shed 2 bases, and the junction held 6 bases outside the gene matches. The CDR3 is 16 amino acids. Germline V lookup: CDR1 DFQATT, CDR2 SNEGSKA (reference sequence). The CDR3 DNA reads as TGCAGTGCTAGAAAAGCGGGGGGCCTTAACACCGGGGAGCTGTTTTTT. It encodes CSARKAGGLNTGELFF.

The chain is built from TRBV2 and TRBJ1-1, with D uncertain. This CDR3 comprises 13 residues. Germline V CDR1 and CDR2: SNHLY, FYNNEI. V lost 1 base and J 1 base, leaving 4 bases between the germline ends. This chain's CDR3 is CASSEGPNTEAFF. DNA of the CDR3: TGTGCCAGCAGTGAAGGGCCGAACACTGAAGCTTTCTTT.

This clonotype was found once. The CDR3: CSARLSGDTEAFF. CDR3 in DNA: TGCAGTGCTAGATTGTCAGGGGACACTGAAGCTTTCTTT. The chain couples TRBV20-1 to TRBJ1-1; a possible D gene is TRBD1 (6 bases). CDR3 size: 13 residues. Germline loops: CDR1 DFQATT, CDR2 SNEGSKA (reference sequence). V was clipped by 2 bases and J by 3 bases, with 10 bases between them.

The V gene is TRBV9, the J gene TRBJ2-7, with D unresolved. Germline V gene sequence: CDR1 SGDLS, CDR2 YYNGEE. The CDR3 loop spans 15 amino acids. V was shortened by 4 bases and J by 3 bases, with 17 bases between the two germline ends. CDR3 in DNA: TGTGCCAGCAGCCCCCGGTTAATAGCCGGCTACGAGCAGTACTTC. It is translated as CASSPRLIAGYEQYF.

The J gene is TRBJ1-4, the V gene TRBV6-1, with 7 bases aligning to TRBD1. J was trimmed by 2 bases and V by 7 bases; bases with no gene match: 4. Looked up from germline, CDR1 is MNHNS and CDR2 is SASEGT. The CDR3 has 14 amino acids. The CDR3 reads CASNQGQTNEKLFF. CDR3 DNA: TGTGCCAGCAATCAGGGACAGACTAATGAAAAACTGTTTTTT.

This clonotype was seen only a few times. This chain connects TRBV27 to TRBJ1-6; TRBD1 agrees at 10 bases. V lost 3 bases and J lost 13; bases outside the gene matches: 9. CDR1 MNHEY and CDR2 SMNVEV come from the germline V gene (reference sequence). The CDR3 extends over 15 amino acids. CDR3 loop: CASSFSRQGAVPLHF. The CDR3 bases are TGTGCCAGCAGTTTCTCTAGACAGGGGGCGGTTCCCCTCCACTTT.

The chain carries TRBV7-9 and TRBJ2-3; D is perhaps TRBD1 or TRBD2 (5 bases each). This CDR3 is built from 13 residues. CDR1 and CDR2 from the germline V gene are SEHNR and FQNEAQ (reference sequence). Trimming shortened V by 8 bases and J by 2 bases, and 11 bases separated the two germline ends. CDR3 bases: TGTGCCAGCGGGGGTCGAGACACAGATACGCAGTATTTT. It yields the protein CASGGRDTDTQYF.

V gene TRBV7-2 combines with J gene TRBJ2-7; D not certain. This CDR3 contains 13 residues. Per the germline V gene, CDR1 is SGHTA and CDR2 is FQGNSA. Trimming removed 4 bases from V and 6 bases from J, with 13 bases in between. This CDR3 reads CASSSIFTTEQYF. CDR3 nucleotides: TGTGCCAGCAGCTCGATTTTTACGACCGAGCAGTACTTC.

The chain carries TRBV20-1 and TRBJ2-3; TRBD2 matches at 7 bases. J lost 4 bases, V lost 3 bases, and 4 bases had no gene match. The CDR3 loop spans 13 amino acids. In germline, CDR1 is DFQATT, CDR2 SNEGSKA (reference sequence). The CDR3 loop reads CSASGRAADTQYF. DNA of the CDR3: TGCAGTGCTAGTGGGAGGGCAGCAGATACGCAGTATTTT.

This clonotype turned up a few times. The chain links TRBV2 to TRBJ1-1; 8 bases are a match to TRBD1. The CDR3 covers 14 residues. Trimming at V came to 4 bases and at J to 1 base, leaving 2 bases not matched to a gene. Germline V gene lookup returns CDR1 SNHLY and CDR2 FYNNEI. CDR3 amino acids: CASSVTGGNTEAFF. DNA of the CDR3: TGTGCCAGCAGTGTTACAGGGGGGAACACTGAAGCTTTCTTT.

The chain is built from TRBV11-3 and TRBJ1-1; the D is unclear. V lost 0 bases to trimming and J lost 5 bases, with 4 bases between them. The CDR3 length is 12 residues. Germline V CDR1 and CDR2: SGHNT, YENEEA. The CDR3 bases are TGTGCCAGCAGCTTAGATCGAACTGAAGCTTTCTTT. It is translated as CASSLDRTEAFF.

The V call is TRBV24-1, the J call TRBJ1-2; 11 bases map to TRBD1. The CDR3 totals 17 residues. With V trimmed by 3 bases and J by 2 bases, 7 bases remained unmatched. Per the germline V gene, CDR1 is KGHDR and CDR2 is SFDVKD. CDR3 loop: CATSDGTGTGGNYGYTF. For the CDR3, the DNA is TGTGCCACCAGTGATGGGACCGGGACAGGGGGGAACTATGGCTACACCTTC.

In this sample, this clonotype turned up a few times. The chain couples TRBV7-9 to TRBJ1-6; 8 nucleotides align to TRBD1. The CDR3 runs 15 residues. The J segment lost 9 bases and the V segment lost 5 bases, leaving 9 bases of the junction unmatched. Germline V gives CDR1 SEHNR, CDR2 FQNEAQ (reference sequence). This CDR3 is CASSLDRDSSSPLHF. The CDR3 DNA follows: TGTGCCAGCAGCCTGGACAGGGACTCTTCTTCACCCCTCCACTTT.

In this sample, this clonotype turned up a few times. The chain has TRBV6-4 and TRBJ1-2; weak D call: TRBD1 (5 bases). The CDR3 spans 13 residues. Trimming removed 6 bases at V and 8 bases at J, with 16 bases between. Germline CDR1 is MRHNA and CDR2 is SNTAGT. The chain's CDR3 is CASSPGRVGGYTF. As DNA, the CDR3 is TGTGCCAGCAGCCCCGGCAGGGTAGGGGGCTACACCTTC.

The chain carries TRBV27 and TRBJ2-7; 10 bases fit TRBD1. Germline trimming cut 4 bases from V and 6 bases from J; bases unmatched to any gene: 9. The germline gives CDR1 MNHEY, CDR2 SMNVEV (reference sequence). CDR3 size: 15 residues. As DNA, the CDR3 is TGTGCCAGCAGTTCCCGGGACAGGGGATCCCTCGAGCAGTACTTC. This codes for CASSSRDRGSLEQYF.

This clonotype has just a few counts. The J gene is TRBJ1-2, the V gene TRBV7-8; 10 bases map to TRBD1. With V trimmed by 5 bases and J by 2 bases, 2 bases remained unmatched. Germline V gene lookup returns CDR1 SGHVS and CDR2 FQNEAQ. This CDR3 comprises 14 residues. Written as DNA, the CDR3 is TGTGCCAGCAGCCGGACAGGGGGAAACTATGGCTACACCTTC. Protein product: CASSRTGGNYGYTF.

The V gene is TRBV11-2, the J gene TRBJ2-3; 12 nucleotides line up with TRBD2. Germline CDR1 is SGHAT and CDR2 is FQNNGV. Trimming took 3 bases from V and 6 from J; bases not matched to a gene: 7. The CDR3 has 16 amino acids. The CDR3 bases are TGTGCCAGCAGCTTCATTGGGACTAGCGGGTGGGATACGCAGTATTTT. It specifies CASSFIGTSGWDTQYF.

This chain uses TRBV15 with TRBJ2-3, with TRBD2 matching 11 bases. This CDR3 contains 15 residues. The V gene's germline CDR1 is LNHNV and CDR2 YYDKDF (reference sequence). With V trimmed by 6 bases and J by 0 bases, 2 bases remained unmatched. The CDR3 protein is CATSSGGASTDTQYF. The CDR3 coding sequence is TGTGCCACCAGTAGCGGGGGGGCTAGCACAGATACGCAGTATTTT.

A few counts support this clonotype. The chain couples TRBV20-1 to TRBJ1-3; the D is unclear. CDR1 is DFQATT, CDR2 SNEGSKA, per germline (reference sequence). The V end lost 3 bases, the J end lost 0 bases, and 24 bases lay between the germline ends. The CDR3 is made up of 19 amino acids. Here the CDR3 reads CSARPPRSSFPFSGNTIYF. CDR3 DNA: TGCAGTGCTAGGCCTCCCAGGTCCAGTTTCCCTTTCTCTGGAAACACCATATATTTT.

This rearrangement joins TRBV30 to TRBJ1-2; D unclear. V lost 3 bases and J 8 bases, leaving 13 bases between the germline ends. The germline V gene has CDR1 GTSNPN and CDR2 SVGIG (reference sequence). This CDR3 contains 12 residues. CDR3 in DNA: TGTGCCTGGAGCCCCTCAATTTGGGGCTACACCTTC. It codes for CAWSPSIWGYTF.